What follows are 9 T cell receptor beta chains derived from one specimen sequenced in a study of T-cell memory formation after mild COVID-19. TCRdb analysed the 5' RACE reads with MiXCR anew, one entry per CDR3 protein. The sample lists just over 400,000 distinct CDR3 sequences, 20% to 30% occurring once. What was sequenced was PBMCs or a T cell subset sorted from them (not recorded which). These receptors all stem from an adult woman who had mild COVID-19 (a few samples of this study predate the infection). Cell type and time point are not known.

The rearrangement uses TRBV7-6 and TRBJ2-2, with 8 positions matching TRBD2. This CDR3 is built from 15 residues. Germline trimming cut 1 base from V and 7 bases from J; bases unmatched to any gene: 5. Per the germline V gene, CDR1 is SGHVS and CDR2 is FNYEAQ. The CDR3 sequence: CASSLEGLVLGELFF. The CDR3 coding sequence is TGTGCCAGCAGCTTAGAGGGACTAGTGCTCGGGGAGCTGTTTTTT.

The sample holds a few counts of this clonotype. The chain joins TRBV24-1 to TRBJ2-7, with D hard to call. The CDR3 totals 14 residues. The V end lost 5 bases, the J end lost 1 base, and 11 bases lay between the germline ends. The V gene's germline CDR1 is KGHDR and CDR2 SFDVKD. CDR3 residues: CATSAYPVSYEQYF. The CDR3 DNA follows: TGTGCCACCAGTGCGTACCCCGTTTCCTACGAGCAGTACTTC.

This clonotype was recorded at least ten times. V and J are TRBV5-1 and TRBJ1-5, with D uncertain. The CDR3 has 14 amino acids. Germline CDR1 reads SGHRS; CDR2 reads YFSETQ. The V gene lost 2 bases and the J gene lost 5 bases, with 11 bases spanning the gap. The CDR3 DNA sequence: TGCGCCAGCAGCTTACGCGGAGGTGATCAGCCCCAGCATTTT. This gives the protein CASSLRGGDQPQHF.

There are a few counts of this clonotype. CDR3 coding DNA: TGTGCCAGCAGCCCCCGGACAGGGAGGGACAATGAGCAGTTCTTC. This gives the protein CASSPRTGRDNEQFF. The chain uses TRBV7-9 and TRBJ2-1; perhaps TRBD1 as D (8 bases). V was trimmed by 5 bases and J by 5 bases, leaving 16 bases between them. This CDR3 is built from 15 residues. The germline V gene encodes CDR1 SEHNR and CDR2 FQNEAQ (reference sequence).

This clonotype turned up a few times. The genes are TRBV2 and TRBJ2-3; D possibly corresponds to TRBD2 (6 bases). Per germline, CDR1 SNHLY and CDR2 FYNNEI. The CDR3 is 16 residues long. Trimming removed 3 bases from V and 4 bases from J, with 17 bases in between. The CDR3 region has the DNA TGTGCCAGCAGTGATGGGGGGATGGCTGGAGCAGATACGCAGTATTTT. Translated: CASSDGGMAGADTQYF.

The chain links TRBV11-3 to TRBJ2-6; 8 bases align to TRBD2. J gave up 2 bases and V 1 base, and 7 bases lay outside the gene matches. Germline CDR1 is SGHNT and CDR2 is YENEEA. The CDR3 contains 18 residues. CDR3 coding DNA: TGTGCCAGCAGCTTAGGGGCGGGAGGAGGGACTGGGGCCAACGTCCTGACTTTC. It is translated as CASSLGAGGGTGANVLTF.

This clonotype was counted a few times. This chain connects TRBV5-1 to TRBJ2-1; the D is unclear. Germline CDR1 reads SGHRS; CDR2 reads YFSETQ. Trimming stripped 2 bases from V and 6 bases from J, with 6 bases between. This CDR3 has 12 amino acids. For the CDR3, the DNA is TGCGCCAGCAGCTTCAGGTTCAATGAGCAGTTCTTC. Translation: CASSFRFNEQFF.

The CDR3 loop reads CAASSGGETQYF. CDR3 bases: TGTGCCGCATCTAGCGGGGGTGAGACCCAGTACTTC. This chain links TRBV10-3 with TRBJ2-5; 10 bases align to TRBD2. The CDR3 runs to 12 residues. The V and J ends lost 11 bases and 5 bases, in that order; junction bases with no gene match: 5. Germline V gene lookup returns CDR1 ENHRY and CDR2 SYGVKD.

CDR3 nucleotide sequence: TGTGCCAGCAGCGTAGTGGCGGGGGGCGAGACCCAGTACTTC. Amino acid sequence: CASSVVAGGETQYF. J is TRBJ2-5 and V is TRBV9; 8 positions agree with TRBD2. The CDR3 length is 14 residues. From germline, CDR1 is SGDLS and CDR2 YYNGEE. V lost 0 bases, J lost 5 bases, and 3 bases stayed unmatched.